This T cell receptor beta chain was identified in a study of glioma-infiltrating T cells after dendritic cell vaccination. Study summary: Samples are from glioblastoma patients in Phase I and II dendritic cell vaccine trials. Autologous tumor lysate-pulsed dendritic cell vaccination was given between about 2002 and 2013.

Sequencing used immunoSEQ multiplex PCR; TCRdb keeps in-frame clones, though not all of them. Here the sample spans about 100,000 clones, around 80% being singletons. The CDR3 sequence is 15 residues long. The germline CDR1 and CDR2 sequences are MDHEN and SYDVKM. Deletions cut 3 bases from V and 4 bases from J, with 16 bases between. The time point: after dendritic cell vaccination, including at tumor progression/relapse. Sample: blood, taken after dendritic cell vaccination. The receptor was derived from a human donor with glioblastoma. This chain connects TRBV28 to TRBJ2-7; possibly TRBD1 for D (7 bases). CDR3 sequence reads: CASSFRGTARYEQYF. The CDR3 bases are TGTGCCAGCAGTTTTCGGGGGACAGCGAGGTACGAGCAGTACTTC.